The sequence of this T cell receptor beta chain was determined in a study of blood T cell repertoires in COVID-19 (dated by TCRdb to about 2020). Looking at the study overall: Samples covering the acute and convalescent phases of COVID-19 were provided by collaborators in the United States, Italy and Spain. Nearly every sample came with metadata listing a de-identified subject ID, COVID-19 status, age in years and sex. Where available, HLA class I and class II types were taken from metadata supplied by the sample provider and were not determined by assay-based typing. The dataset comprised deeply sampled blood TCRbeta repertoires from subjects exposed to, actively infected with, or recovered from COVID-19. The repertoires were made available in a free public database intended to serve as a resource for research on the immune response to SARS-CoV-2. The samples were drawn from two sources: the first 160 participants of the ongoing ImmuneRACE study, and 1,200 or so subjects contributed by 6 global collaborators. The prospective study material was composed of cDNA or gDNA derived from T cells, B-cell-depleted T cells, or PBMCs.

The sample holds one count of this clone. Its recognized antigen is unknown. There are no base qualities to consult, and no much larger clone falls within one base. General study outcomes and caveats: The amount of clinical and demographic metadata varied by source and participant and was provided uncurated.

In the prospective study, participants were about 18 to 95 years old, resided in under 30 geographic areas of the United States, and were enrolled through a virtual design. In the prospective study, cohorts were assigned on the basis of participant-reported clinical history obtained from a screening survey and a study questionnaire. Exposed participants were defined as having been in contact with someone with a PCR-confirmed or clinician-diagnosed COVID-19 case within 2 weeks of study entry. In the prospective study, whole blood, serum and a nasopharyngeal or oropharyngeal swab were collected from each participant by mobile phlebotomists. Prospective study participants could optionally give additional blood draws and questionnaires over an approximately two-month period. Blood samples from the prospective study were shipped frozen or at room temperature prior to DNA extraction. V and J are truncated by 4 bases and 2 bases respectively, leaving an intervening sequence of 9 bases. CDR1 SQVTM and CDR2 ANQGSEA were looked up in the germline V gene. Including cysteine and phenylalanine, the CDR3 has 13 amino acids. The CDR3 DNA has 39 bases and is translated from base 1.

The immunoSEQ Assay, a bias-controlled multiplex PCR, was used to amplify TCRbeta CDR3 regions from genomic DNA. The authors' analysis ran thus. Within the assay, amplification of reference gene primers was used to estimate how many nucleated cells each sample contained. To quantify the absolute abundance of each unique TCRbeta CDR3 rearrangement, sequence reads were collapsed and filtered. For each sample, productive Simpson clonality was calculated by taking the square root of Simpson's diversity index across productive rearrangements. Imported from immuneACCESS, the table was reduced by TCRdb to in-frame sequences with V and J called. These copies leave out some clones; in studies compared against another copy, an unresolved V gene accounts for under half, and the cause of the remainder is not known. V and J calls and clone size are those listed in that table; D and trimming were worked out from the DNA. The sample table holds some 270,000 clones, of which approximately 90% were seen once. The ten largest clones capture 2.8% of the sample.

Recombination connected TRBV29-1 to TRBJ2-1, with a tentative D gene TRBD2 over 6 matching bases. This TCR was recovered from a man aged 40-50 years who had been exposed to COVID-19. Sequencing was carried out using PBMCs or T cells enriched from blood (not recorded which). In nucleotides, the sequence is TGCAGCGTTGTAGCGGAGACCTACAATGAGCAGTTCTTC. This translates into CSVVAETYNEQFF.